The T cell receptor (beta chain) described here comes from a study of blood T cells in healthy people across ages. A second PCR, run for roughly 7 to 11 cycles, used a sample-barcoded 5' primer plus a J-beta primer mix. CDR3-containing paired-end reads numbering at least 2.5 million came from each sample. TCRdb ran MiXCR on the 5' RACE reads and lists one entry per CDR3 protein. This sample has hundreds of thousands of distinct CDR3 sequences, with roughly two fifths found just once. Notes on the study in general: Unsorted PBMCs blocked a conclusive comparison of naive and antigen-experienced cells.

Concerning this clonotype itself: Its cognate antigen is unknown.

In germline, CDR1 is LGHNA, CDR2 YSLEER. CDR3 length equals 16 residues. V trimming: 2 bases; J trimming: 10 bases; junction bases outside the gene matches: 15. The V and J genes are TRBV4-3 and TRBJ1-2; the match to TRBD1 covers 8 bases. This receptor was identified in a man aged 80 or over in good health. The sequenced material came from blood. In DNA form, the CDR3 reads TGCGCCAGCAGCCAAAGACAGGGAACAGGGGGGAGAGTCTACACCTTC. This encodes CASSQRQGTGGRVYTF.